The 25 T cell receptor beta chains given below trace back to one sample, sequenced in a study of blood T cell repertoires in COVID-19. Data came from immunoSEQ multiplex PCR; TCRdb stores just in-frame clones and leaves some out. Here the sample spans 100,000 or so clones, 70% to 90% being singletons. Material: peripheral blood. All receptors derive from a man in his fifties with active COVID-19.

The chain employs TRBV7-8 and TRBJ1-1; D unclear. Trimming removed 1 base at V and 8 bases at J, with 11 bases between. The CDR3 contains 13 residues. Germline V gene data show CDR1 as SGHVS and CDR2 as FQNEAQ. CDR3 amino acids: CASSLGVREEAFF. The CDR3 DNA reads as TGTGCCAGCAGCTTAGGGGTCCGGGAGGAAGCTTTCTTT.

The chain couples TRBV21-1 to TRBJ1-2; the D segment call TRBD1 is taken from the table without a DNA check. TRBV21-1 constitutes a pseudogene. This CDR3 region has 14 residues. In nucleotides, the CDR3 is TGTGCCAGCAGCAAAGAGAAGGGGTGGGGCGGCTACACCTTC. Protein sequence: CASSKEKGWGGYTF.

The rearrangement joins TRBV18 to TRBJ2-2, with 7 bases aligning to TRBD2. Looked up from germline, CDR1 is KGHSH and CDR2 is LQKENI. The CDR3 contains 17 residues. V shed 4 bases, J shed 0 bases, and the junction held 8 bases outside the gene matches. CDR3 sequence reads: CASSQSSGGTNTGELFF. DNA for the CDR3: TGTGCCAGCTCACAATCTTCGGGGGGTACGAACACCGGGGAGCTGTTTTTT.

The rearrangement uses TRBV27 and TRBJ2-3, with D perhaps matching TRBD2 (6 bases). With 3 bases removed from V and 6 bases from J, the gap between germline ends came to 13 bases. Germline assignment: CDR1 MNHEY and CDR2 SMNVEV (reference sequence). The CDR3 is 14 residues long. CDR3 bases: TGTGCCAGCAGTTTCCTCGAGCGGGCGGATACGCAGTATTTT. Its translation: CASSFLERADTQYF.

The rearrangement joins TRBV4-3 to TRBJ2-5, with 8 nucleotides matching TRBD1. This CDR3 has 15 residues. Trimming at V came to 1 base and at J to 5 bases, leaving 6 bases not matched to a gene. CDR1 and CDR2 from the germline V gene are LGHNA and YSLEER. DNA for the CDR3: TGCGCCAGCAGCCAAGCCCTGGACAGGGTGGAGACCCAGTACTTC. Its protein product is CASSQALDRVETQYF.

The CDR3 DNA reads as TGTGCCTGGAGTTTGACAGCGGGCAGTGAAAAACTGTTTTTT. Translation: CAWSLTAGSEKLFF. This rearrangement joins TRBV30 to TRBJ1-4, with D possibly TRBD1 on 5 matching bases. The V gene lost 2 bases and the J gene lost 7 bases, with 14 bases spanning the gap. The germline CDR1 and CDR2 sequences are GTSNPN and SVGIG (reference sequence). CDR3 length: 14 amino acids.

The chain has TRBV4-1 and TRBJ1-4; D ambiguous. CDR1 and CDR2 (germline): MGHRA, YSYEKL. V was cut by 4 bases and J by 5 bases, with 17 bases left in between. The CDR3 is made up of 16 amino acids. The CDR3 loop reads CASSRTRENKNEKLFF. The CDR3, as DNA: TGCGCCAGCAGCCGCACTCGGGAGAATAAGAATGAAAAACTGTTTTTT.

The gene calls are TRBV6-5 and TRBJ1-3; 7 bases align to TRBD1. Germline lookup yields CDR1 MNHEY and CDR2 SVGAGI. The length of the CDR3 is 12 residues. With 7 bases clipped from V and 11 bases from J, the junction kept 8 bases outside the gene matches. Here the CDR3 DNA reads TGTGCCAGCACCTATGGGCAGGGGGCCATATATTTT. Translated: CASTYGQGAIYF.

The genes are TRBV6-5 and TRBJ1-2; D unclear. Germline CDR1 is MNHEY and CDR2 is SVGAGI. CDR3 length equals 13 residues. V was trimmed by 10 bases and J by 7 bases, leaving 19 bases between them. The CDR3 region is CATTRRNLGGYTF. The CDR3 DNA reads TGTGCCACAACCCGGAGGAATCTGGGTGGCTACACCTTC.

This CDR3 reads CASTAGTFYEQYF. CDR3 nucleotide sequence: TGTGCCAGTACCGCCGGGACTTTCTACGAGCAGTACTTC. The chain carries TRBV11-2 and TRBJ2-7; tentatively, D is TRBD2 (6 bases). Per the germline V gene, CDR1 is SGHAT and CDR2 is FQNNGV. The CDR3 runs 13 residues. The germline V and J ends were trimmed by 9 bases and 3 bases, with 15 bases remaining between them.

The chain combines TRBV27 with TRBJ1-3; tentatively, D is TRBD1 (5 bases). From germline, CDR1 is MNHEY and CDR2 SMNVEV (reference sequence). The CDR3 sequence is 14 residues long. V was shortened by 5 bases and J by 5 bases, with 13 bases between the two germline ends. CDR3 sequence (DNA): TGTGCCAGCAGTGAAGGGGCATGGCGAAACACCATATATTTT. It yields the protein CASSEGAWRNTIYF.

This chain uses TRBV7-7 with TRBJ2-5; 8 nucleotides agree with TRBD2. The junction had 4 bases not matched to a gene; V was cut back by 5 bases and J by 2 bases. Germline V gives CDR1 SSHAT, CDR2 FNYEAQ (reference sequence). CDR3 length: 14 amino acids. The CDR3 is CASSTTGGQETQYF. The CDR3 DNA sequence: TGTGCCAGCAGCACCACGGGGGGGCAAGAGACCCAGTACTTC.

This sequence joins TRBV6-5 and TRBJ2-6; unclear D gene. V dropped 7 bases and J dropped 0 bases, with 4 bases sitting between them. In germline, CDR1 is MNHEY, CDR2 SVGAGI. CDR3 length: 13 residues. This CDR3 reads CASILSGANVLTF. The CDR3 bases are TGTGCCAGCATCCTCTCTGGGGCCAACGTCCTGACTTTC.

The chain is built from TRBV5-1 and TRBJ2-7, with 8 bases that match TRBD2. In germline, CDR1 is SGHRS, CDR2 YFSETQ. V shed 2 bases and J 6 bases; nucleotides not matched to a gene: 7. This CDR3 comprises 14 residues. In DNA form, the CDR3 reads TGCGCCAGCAGCTTTGTGGCGGGGGGAATCGAGCAGTACTTC. It codes for CASSFVAGGIEQYF.

The chain recombines TRBV27 with TRBJ1-4, with D possibly TRBD1 on 6 matching bases. There are 15 residues in the CDR3. The V end lost 6 bases, the J end lost 5 bases, and 16 bases lay between the germline ends. In germline, CDR1 is MNHEY, CDR2 SMNVEV (reference sequence). The CDR3 loop is CASSSPDSQNEKLFF. The CDR3 DNA reads TGTGCCAGCAGCTCCCCGGACAGCCAAAATGAAAAACTGTTTTTT.

This clone has a handful of counts. The rearrangement uses TRBV16 and TRBJ2-7; weak D call: TRBD1 (6 bases). V was pared by 5 bases and J by 4 bases, with 9 bases between. Germline CDR1 is KGHSY and CDR2 is FQNENV. The CDR3 length is 12 residues. This CDR3 is CASSDRLYEQYF. The CDR3 DNA sequence: TGTGCCAGCAGCGACAGGTTATACGAGCAGTACTTC.

The chain employs TRBV7-9 and TRBJ1-4; TRBD1 matches 8 bases. Trimming cost V 5 bases and J 5 bases; bases outside gene matches: 7. Germline V lookup: CDR1 SEHNR, CDR2 FQNEAQ (reference sequence). This CDR3 has 15 residues. The CDR3 region is CASSIDRQGNEKLFF. In nucleotides, the CDR3 is TGTGCCAGCAGCATAGATAGACAGGGGAATGAAAAACTGTTTTTT.

J is TRBJ2-3 and V is TRBV3-1 (or the pseudogene TRBV3-2); 9 positions match TRBD2. CDR1 is LGHDT and CDR2 is YNNKEL in the germline V gene (reference sequence). V shed 3 bases and J 14 bases; nucleotides not matched to a gene: 15. CDR3 length: 15 residues. The CDR3 nucleotides read TGTGCCAGCAGCCACGCCGGGGCTAGCGGGGCCGCCCCGTATTTT. This sequence encodes CASSHAGASGAAPYF.

The J gene is TRBJ1-4, the V gene TRBV21-1; no DNA check was done on the table's D call, TRBD1. TRBV21-1 is listed as a pseudogene. The CDR3 has 15 amino acids. The CDR3 protein is CASSKAWTGYEKLFF. CDR3 DNA sequence: TGTGCCAGCAGCAAAGCCTGGACAGGGTATGAAAAACTGTTTTTT.

The chain joins TRBV28 to TRBJ1-1; D perhaps matches TRBD1 (5 bases). This CDR3 comprises 14 residues. V dropped 2 bases and J dropped 4 bases, with 11 bases sitting between them. Germline lookup yields CDR1 MDHEN and CDR2 SYDVKM. DNA of the CDR3: TGTGCCAGCAGTTTACCCCAGGGCGGCACTGAAGCTTTCTTT. It encodes CASSLPQGGTEAFF. Complete variable domain (other parts from reference TRBV28 and TRBJ1-1): DVKVTQSSRYLVKRTGEKVFLECVQDMDHENMFWYRQDPGLGLRLIYFSYDVKMKEKGDIPEGYSVSREKKERFSLILESASTNQTSMYLCASSLPQGGTEAFFGQGTRLTVV.

J is TRBJ2-5 and V is TRBV18; 9 nucleotides align to TRBD2. J was trimmed by 7 bases and V by 3 bases; bases with no gene match: 0. The CDR3 is 12 residues long. Germline CDR1 is KGHSH and CDR2 is LQKENI. CDR3 coding DNA: TGTGCCAGCTCACCGCGGGAGGGGACCCAGTACTTC. This encodes CASSPREGTQYF.

The table lists this clone with a few counts. V gene TRBV19 combines with J gene TRBJ1-4, with 12 bases aligning to TRBD1. The CDR3 is made up of 14 amino acids. V shed 10 bases and J 8 bases; nucleotides not matched to a gene: 8. Looked up from germline, CDR1 is LNHDA and CDR2 is SQIVND (reference sequence). This chain's CDR3 is CATRGQGAREKLFF. In nucleotides, the CDR3 is TGTGCCACAAGGGGACAGGGGGCACGGGAAAAACTGTTTTTT.

The J gene is TRBJ2-1, the V gene TRBV3-1 (or the pseudogene TRBV3-2); possible D gene TRBD1, 6 bases. This CDR3 has 13 residues. V was cut by 2 bases and J by 15 bases, with 17 bases left in between. The germline CDR1 and CDR2 sequences are LGHDT and YNNKEL (reference sequence). In nucleotides, the CDR3 is TGTGCCAGCAGCCAAACAGAAGGGGGAGCGAGGTTCTTC. It codes for CASSQTEGGARFF.

Of note for this clone: A read error may account for a junction end that differs from germline. The J gene is TRBJ1-5, the V gene TRBV3-1 (or the pseudogene TRBV3-2); 11 positions agree with TRBD1. This CDR3 is 15 amino acids long. Germline-derived CDR1 and CDR2 are LGHDT and YNNKEL (reference sequence). CDR3 in amino acids: CASSQGTGGNQPQHF. Written as DNA, the CDR3 is TGTGCCAGCAGCCAAGGGACAGGGGGCAACCAGCCCCAGCATTTT.

The genes are TRBV19 and TRBJ2-1; possible D gene TRBD1, 6 bases. This CDR3 spans 17 amino acids. Germline V lookup: CDR1 LNHDA, CDR2 SQIVND (reference sequence). The V and J ends lost 7 bases and 3 bases respectively, with 22 bases between them. DNA of the CDR3: TGTGCCAGTACCAAACCCTCGACAGGAGCCGTCTACAATGAGCAGTTCTTC. As protein: CASTKPSTGAVYNEQFF.